This T cell receptor (beta chain) was sequenced in a study of blood T cells in healthy people across ages. Study outcomes and limitations: With age, beta diversity per million T cells declined roughly linearly, significantly by 40 to 50.

Combining a sample-barcoded 5' primer with a J-beta primer mix, a second PCR ran for about 7 to 12 cycles. TCRdb re-derived calls from the 5' RACE reads in MiXCR, one entry per CDR3 protein. The table lists roughly 1,800,000 distinct CDR3 sequences, about 50% of them singletons. This CDR3 comprises 12 residues. The V end was cut by 5 bases, the J end by 4 bases, with 8 bases between. Germline V CDR1 and CDR2: SGHRS, YFSETQ. Only a few counts were recorded for this clonotype. Its target is unknown. The source of this sequence is a woman aged 40 to 49 in good health. Sequencing was done on a sample of blood. The rearrangement joins TRBV5-1 to TRBJ2-3; no definite D call. The CDR3 nucleotides are TGCGCCAGCAGACGGTACGCAGATACGCAGTATTTT. Encoded protein: CASRRYADTQYF.